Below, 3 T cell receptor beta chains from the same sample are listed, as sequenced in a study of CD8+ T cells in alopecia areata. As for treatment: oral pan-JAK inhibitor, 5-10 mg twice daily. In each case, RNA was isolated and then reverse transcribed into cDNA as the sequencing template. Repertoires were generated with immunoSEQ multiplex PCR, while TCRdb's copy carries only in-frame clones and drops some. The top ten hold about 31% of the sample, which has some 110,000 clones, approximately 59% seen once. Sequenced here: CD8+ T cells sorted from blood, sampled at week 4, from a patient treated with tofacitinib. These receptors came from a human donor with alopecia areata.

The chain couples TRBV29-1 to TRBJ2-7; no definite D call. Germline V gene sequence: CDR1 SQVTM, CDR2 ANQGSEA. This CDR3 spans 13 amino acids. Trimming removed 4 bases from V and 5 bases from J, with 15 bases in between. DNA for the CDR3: TGCAGCGTTGCTAGGCCAGATATTAACGAGCAGTACTTC. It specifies CSVARPDINEQYF.

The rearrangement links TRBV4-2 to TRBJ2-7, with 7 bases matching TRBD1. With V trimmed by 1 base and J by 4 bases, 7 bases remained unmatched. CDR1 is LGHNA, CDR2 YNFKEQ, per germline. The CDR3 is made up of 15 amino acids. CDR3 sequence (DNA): TGTGCCAGCAGCCAAGGCCGAGGGGGCGCTTACGAGCAGTACTTC. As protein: CASSQGRGGAYEQYF.

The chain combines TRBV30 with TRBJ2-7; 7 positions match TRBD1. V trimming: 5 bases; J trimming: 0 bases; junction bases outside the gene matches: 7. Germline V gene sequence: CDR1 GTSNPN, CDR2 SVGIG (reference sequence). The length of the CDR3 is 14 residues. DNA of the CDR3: TGTGCCTGGGGTACAGGGGTCAGCTCCTACGAGCAGTACTTC. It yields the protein CAWGTGVSSYEQYF. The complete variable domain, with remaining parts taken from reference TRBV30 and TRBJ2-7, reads SQTIHQWPATLVQPVGSPLSLECTVEGTSNPNLYWYRQAAGRGLQLLFYSVGIGQISSEVPQNLSASRPQDRQFILSSKKLLLSDSGFYLCAWGTGVSSYEQYFGPGTRLTVT.